Listed below are T cell receptor beta chains from one sample, sequenced in a study of spatial heterogeneity in lung cancer. TCRdb passed the 5' RACE reads through MiXCR, listing each CDR3 protein once. This table has approximately 100,000 distinct CDR3 sequences, 15% to 20% appearing once. Sequencing used PBMCs, obtained at follow-up. The receptor source for this set is a male donor with early-stage non-small cell lung cancer. CDR3s include the opening cysteine and the closing phenylalanine or tryptophan. D genes are given only for firm matches. A row's size may be missing; if present it is once, few, many or a size class.

CASSALSGGRTEAFF,TGTGCCAGCAGTGCCCTTTCGGGGGGGCGAACTGAAGCTTTCTTT,TRBV6-1,TRBJ1-1,-,15,-
CASTYSALGGETQYF,TGTGCCAGCACCTACTCGGCTCTTGGTGGAGAGACCCAGTACTTC,TRBV6-5,TRBJ2-5,few,15,-
CASRQKFKDQETQYF,TGCGCCAGCAGACAAAAATTTAAAGACCAAGAGACCCAGTACTTC,TRBV4-1,TRBJ2-5,-,15,-
CASSYSSGKESYNEQFF,TGTGCCAGCAGTTACTCGTCAGGAAAAGAATCCTACAATGAGCAGTTCTTC,TRBV6-5,TRBJ2-1,few,17,-
CATSDPGTRGQYF,TGTGCCACCAGTGACCCCGGGACCCGGGGGCAGTACTTC,TRBV24-1,TRBJ2-7,once,13,-
CAWSGNAGGEKLFF,TGTGCCTGGAGTGGGAATGCAGGCGGCGAAAAACTGTTTTTT,TRBV30,TRBJ1-4,-,14,-
CSAGPGSADTQYF,TGCAGTGCTGGGCCCGGGTCGGCAGATACGCAGTATTTT,TRBV20-1,TRBJ2-3,-,13,-
CASSLGPTGKHGYTF,TGTGCCAGCAGCTTAGGCCCGACAGGGAAGCATGGCTACACCTTC,TRBV11-2,TRBJ1-2,-,15,TRBD1
CASSFGGAGQPQHF,TGTGCCAGCAGCTTCGGAGGGGCAGGACAGCCCCAGCATTTT,TRBV12-3/TRBV12-4,TRBJ1-5,many,14,-
CASSRGASNTQYF,TGCGCCAGCAGTCGAGGCGCTTCCAATACGCAGTATTTT,TRBV23-1,TRBJ2-3,few,13,-
CASSQVPGTQYF,TGTGCCAGCAGCCAAGTTCCGGGAACCCAGTACTTC,TRBV3-1,TRBJ2-5,-,12,-
CASSSSGSSSSYNEQFF,TGTGCCAGCAGCTCTAGCGGGAGCTCTTCCTCCTACAATGAGCAGTTCTTC,TRBV12-3/TRBV12-4,TRBJ2-1,few,17,TRBD2
CASSLVGGSTEQFF,TGTGCCAGCAGCTTAGTTGGCGGGAGCACTGAGCAGTTCTTC,TRBV11-2,TRBJ2-1,-,14,TRBD2
CASSQGLGGDYGYTF,TGTGCCAGCAGCCAAGGTCTAGGAGGGGACTATGGCTACACCTTC,TRBV3-1,TRBJ1-2,-,15,-
CASSQLASTEQYF,TGTGCCAGCAGCCAATTGGCAAGCACCGAGCAGTACTTC,TRBV3-1,TRBJ2-7,few,13,-
CSAGGEHLSRNEKLFF,TGCAGCGCAGGCGGGGAACACCTCAGCCGAAATGAAAAACTGTTTTTT,TRBV29-1,TRBJ1-4,few,16,-
CASSMFGASYGYTF,TGTGCCAGTAGTATGTTTGGGGCCTCGTATGGCTACACCTTC,TRBV19,TRBJ1-2,few,14,-
CASSQVDSRYEQYF,TGTGCCAGCAGCCAAGTTGATAGTAGGTACGAGCAGTACTTC,TRBV3-1,TRBJ2-7,few,14,-
CASSLAGGNQFF,TGTGCCAGCAGCTTAGCGGGCGGAAACCAGTTCTTC,TRBV7-8,TRBJ2-1,many,12,-
CASSMPPGANVLTF,TGTGCCAGCAGCATGCCTCCTGGGGCCAACGTCCTGACTTTC,TRBV4-2,TRBJ2-6,few,14,-
CASSQYGQGGKAFF,TGCGCCAGCAGCCAATATGGACAGGGGGGGAAAGCTTTCTTT,TRBV4-1,TRBJ1-1,many,14,TRBD1
CASSQEGWTEAFF,TGCGCCAGCAGCCAAGAGGGATGGACTGAAGCTTTCTTT,TRBV4-1,TRBJ1-1,many,13,-
CASGTGTGGAKNIQYF,TGTGCCAGCGGAACCGGGACAGGGGGAGCCAAAAACATTCAGTACTTC,TRBV19,TRBJ2-4,-,16,TRBD1
CASSHVSGTGGPTDTQYF,TGCGCCAGCAGCCATGTTTCGGGGACAGGGGGTCCCACAGATACGCAGTATTTT,TRBV4-3,TRBJ2-3,medium-sized,18,TRBD1
CASSRQGAKNIQYF,TGTGCCAGCAGCAGACAGGGGGCCAAAAACATTCAGTACTTC,TRBV6-1,TRBJ2-4,few,14,TRBD1
CSARVGGNYNEQFF,TGCAGTGCTAGAGTTGGAGGGAACTACAATGAGCAGTTCTTC,TRBV20-1,TRBJ2-1,-,14,-
CASSLRPYGEQFF,TGTGCCAGCAGTCTCCGGCCCTACGGTGAGCAGTTCTTC,TRBV27,TRBJ2-1,-,13,-
CAWSVQGNQPQHF,TGTGCCTGGAGTGTACAAGGAAATCAGCCCCAGCATTTT,TRBV30,TRBJ1-5,-,13,-
CSALGGRNEKLFF,TGCAGTGCGCTGGGGGGACGGAATGAAAAACTGTTTTTT,TRBV20-1,TRBJ1-4,-,13,-
CASSLRTGGSNEQFF,TGCGCCAGCAGCTTGAGGACAGGGGGATCGAATGAGCAGTTCTTC,TRBV5-1,TRBJ2-1,-,15,TRBD1
CASSIDPTSGRIGSYEQYF,TGTGCCAGTAGTATAGATCCAACTAGCGGGAGGATTGGCTCCTACGAGCAGTACTTC,TRBV19,TRBJ2-7,-,19,TRBD2
CASSPQTGLGETQYF,TGCGCCAGCAGCCCACAAACAGGGTTGGGTGAGACCCAGTACTTC,TRBV5-1,TRBJ2-5,-,15,-
CASSRTGQKNSGANVLTF,TGTGCCAGCAGCCGAACGGGACAGAAAAACTCTGGGGCCAACGTCCTGACTTTC,TRBV6-5,TRBJ2-6,-,18,TRBD1
CASNRQGWTPLHF,TGTGCCAGCAATCGACAGGGTTGGACACCCCTCCACTTT,TRBV13,TRBJ1-6,-,13,TRBD1
CASSQEKWAGRENEQFF,TGTGCCAGCAGCCAAGAAAAGTGGGCAGGGAGGGAGAATGAGCAGTTCTTC,TRBV14,TRBJ2-1,few,17,TRBD2
CASSLDTGELFF,TGTGCCAGCAGTTTAGACACCGGGGAGCTGTTTTTT,TRBV5-4,TRBJ2-2,many,12,-
CSVGGARQSVGYTF,TGCAGCGTTGGAGGAGCTCGACAGAGCGTGGGCTACACCTTC,TRBV29-1,TRBJ1-2,-,14,-
CSVAQASGANVLTF,TGCAGCGTTGCTCAGGCCTCTGGGGCCAACGTCCTGACTTTC,TRBV29-1,TRBJ2-6,few,14,-
CSARASDRVEGANVLTF,TGCAGTGCTAGAGCTTCGGACAGGGTGGAAGGGGCCAACGTCCTGACTTTC,TRBV20-1,TRBJ2-6,many,17,TRBD1
CSARTGTNQPQHF,TGCAGTGCCCGGACCGGGACTAATCAGCCCCAGCATTTT,TRBV20-1,TRBJ1-5,-,13,-
CASSLGGNTIYF,TGTGCCAGCAGCTTAGGAGGAAACACCATATATTTT,TRBV7-9,TRBJ1-3,many,12,-
CASSSRTPNEQFF,TGTGCCAGCAGCTCCCGGACTCCCAATGAGCAGTTCTTC,TRBV9,TRBJ2-1,few,13,-
CAWSPGHTF,TGTGCCTGGAGCCCGGGGCACACCTTC,TRBV30,TRBJ1-2,-,9,-
CAISESGTSLGTEAFF,TGTGCCATCAGTGAGTCTGGGACCTCCTTGGGGACTGAAGCTTTCTTT,TRBV10-3,TRBJ1-1,many,16,-
CASSRDHSNQPQHF,TGTGCCAGCAGCCGGGACCATAGCAATCAGCCCCAGCATTTT,TRBV3-1,TRBJ1-5,few,14,-
CASSGSGRVNYGYTF,TGTGCCAGCAGCGGTAGCGGTCGGGTGAACTATGGCTACACCTTC,TRBV9,TRBJ1-2,-,15,-
CASSLALGEDTF,TGTGCCAGCAGCTTGGCCCTCGGGGAGGACACCTTC,TRBV5-4,TRBJ1-2,-,12,-
CASSESGSLKRTQYF,TGTGCCAGCAGCGAATCGGGCAGTCTAAAGAGAACCCAGTACTTC,TRBV9,TRBJ2-5,few,15,-
CASSLAGLAGVDTQYF,TGTGCCAGCAGCTTAGCGGGACTAGCGGGAGTAGATACGCAGTATTTT,TRBV7-2,TRBJ2-3,-,16,TRBD2
CASGPVIGREEQFF,TGTGCCAGCGGCCCCGTGATTGGGCGGGAGGAGCAGTTCTTC,TRBV11-2,TRBJ2-1,-,14,TRBD2
CASRGTGDDTQYF,TGTGCCAGCCGAGGGACAGGGGACGATACGCAGTATTTT,TRBV10-3,TRBJ2-3,-,13,TRBD1
CSATNAYGTTLRNEKLFF,TGCAGTGCTACAAACGCCTACGGGACCACCCTGCGTAATGAAAAACTGTTTTTT,TRBV20-1,TRBJ1-4,once,18,-
CASSTEDGSTPLHF,TGTGCCAGCAGCACCGAGGATGGTAGTACACCCCTCCACTTT,TRBV5-4,TRBJ1-6,many,14,-
CAWSPNDEQFF,TGTGCCTGGAGTCCGAACGATGAGCAGTTCTTC,TRBV30,TRBJ2-1,-,11,-